Presented here are 30 T cell receptor beta chains from one specimen sequenced in a study of cytomegalovirus exposure and HLA in healthy donors. The PCR used 60 Vbeta and 13 Jbeta primers. Here immunoSEQ multiplex PCR was the method, and the copy in TCRdb shows in-frame clones only, minus some. The repertoire holds 150,000 to 200,000 clones, with over 70% as singletons. What was sequenced was PBMCs. Receptor source: a woman aged 40 to 55 in good health and CMV-seronegative.

On this clone itself: One end of the junction varies from germline; a read error may be responsible. The genes are TRBV11-3 and TRBJ1-2; 7 bases align to TRBD1. Germline V lookup: CDR1 SGHNT, CDR2 YENEEA. The CDR3 has 13 amino acids. CDR3 in DNA: TGTGCCAGCAGCTTGACAGGGACGTATGGCTATACCTTC. This translates into CASSLTGTYGYTF.

This chain links TRBV6-5 with TRBJ1-2, with TRBD1 identical over 8 bases. Losses at the gene ends were 2 bases for V and 5 bases for J; bases not matched to a gene: 10. This CDR3 spans 16 amino acids. CDR1 MNHEY and CDR2 SVGAGI come from the germline V gene. The CDR3 here is CASSYASQGVKYGYTF. The CDR3 nucleotides read TGTGCCAGCAGTTACGCTTCACAGGGGGTCAAATATGGCTACACCTTC.

This rearrangement joins TRBV6-1 to TRBJ1-2; D perhaps matches TRBD1 (6 bases). V lost 3 bases to trimming and J lost 0 bases, with 20 bases between them. The germline V gene encodes CDR1 MNHNS and CDR2 SASEGT. The CDR3 length is 18 residues. CDR3 sequence (DNA): TGTGCCAGCAGTGATCCCCGCGGCATGGGGGCTACTAACTATGGCTACACCTTC. Residues: CASSDPRGMGATNYGYTF.

This clone was seen a handful of times. The chain is built from TRBV4-3 and TRBJ1-6; no clear D gene. CDR3 length: 16 amino acids. The germline gives CDR1 LGHNA, CDR2 YSLEER. V lost 4 bases and J lost 8, with 18 bases in between. CDR3 nucleotide sequence: TGCGCCAGCAGCCCAATCGGTCGGACTGAGCATTCACCCCTCCACTTT. Amino acids: CASSPIGRTEHSPLHF.

The CDR3 sequence is CASRSSRLYEQYF. For the CDR3, the DNA is TGTGCCAGCAGATCCAGCAGACTGTACGAGCAGTACTTC. J is TRBJ2-7 and V is TRBV6-1; D remains ambiguous. The V end was cut by 6 bases, the J end by 4 bases, with 13 bases between. Per germline, CDR1 MNHNS and CDR2 SASEGT. The CDR3 extends over 13 amino acids.

This chain uses TRBV5-1 with TRBJ2-5, with 8 bases that match TRBD1. Germline V lookup: CDR1 SGHRS, CDR2 YFSETQ. Germline trimming cut 6 bases from V and 5 bases from J; bases unmatched to any gene: 9. This CDR3 is built from 14 residues. The CDR3, as DNA: TGCGCCAGCAAGACGGGCAGGGGGCTTGAGACCCAGTACTTC. This codes for CASKTGRGLETQYF.

V gene TRBV27 combines with J gene TRBJ1-1; no reliable D call. Germline lookup yields CDR1 MNHEY and CDR2 SMNVEV (reference sequence). The CDR3 is made up of 13 amino acids. V lost 2 bases, J lost 0 bases, and 4 bases lay in between. The CDR3 protein is CASSLLVNTEAFF. The DNA for the CDR3 is TGTGCCAGCAGTTTACTCGTGAACACTGAAGCTTTCTTT.

In its sample, this clone was seen a few times. The chain recombines TRBV28 with TRBJ1-2; D is uncertain. Trimming removed 2 bases at V and 6 bases at J, with 13 bases between. Germline lookup yields CDR1 MDHEN and CDR2 SYDVKM. This CDR3 has 14 amino acids. The chain's CDR3 is CASSLEPGAHGYTF. CDR3 DNA: TGTGCCAGCAGTTTAGAGCCGGGTGCCCATGGCTACACCTTC.

The chain employs TRBV21-1 and TRBJ2-7; the table's D call of TRBD2 was not tested on the DNA. TRBV21-1 is noted as a pseudogene. The CDR3 has 15 residues. The CDR3 is CASSRTSGNSYEQYF. The CDR3 nucleotides are TGTGCCAGCAGCCGGACTAGCGGGAACTCATACGAGCAGTACTTC.

V gene TRBV28 combines with J gene TRBJ1-1; tentative D call: TRBD1 (6 bases). The germline V gene has CDR1 MDHEN and CDR2 SYDVKM. Trimming cost V 7 bases and J 2 bases, with 8 bases left between them. The CDR3 length is 12 residues. The CDR3 spells CASKDRNTEAFF. The CDR3 DNA is TGTGCCAGCAAGGACAGAAACACTGAAGCTTTCTTT.

This clone has just a few counts. V gene TRBV4-2 combines with J gene TRBJ2-2; 10 bases fit TRBD2. There are 18 residues in the CDR3. Germline V CDR1 and CDR2: LGHNA, YNFKEQ. After removal of 2 bases from V and 2 bases from J, the junction contained 8 bases not matched to a gene. The CDR3 spells CASSQPLAGALNTGELFF. The DNA of the CDR3 is TGTGCCAGCAGCCAACCCCTAGCGGGGGCGCTTAACACCGGGGAGCTGTTTTTT.

The chain has TRBV25-1 and TRBJ2-5; 7 bases align to TRBD1. The J call could be wrong; TRBJ2-7 is a better fit for the DNA end. CDR3 length: 16 amino acids. Looked up from germline, CDR1 is MGHDK and CDR2 is SYGVNS. This CDR3 is CASSTLSETGTYEQYF. CDR3 coding DNA: TGTGCCAGCAGTACTCTTTCGGAGACAGGGACCTACGAGCAGTACTTC.

The chain uses TRBV27 and TRBJ2-3, with D tentatively TRBD1 (6 bases). Germline V gives CDR1 MNHEY, CDR2 SMNVEV (reference sequence). This CDR3 is 15 amino acids long. Trimming removed 8 bases from V and 2 bases from J, with 17 bases in between. The CDR3 loop reads CASSYQGHATDTQYF. The CDR3 DNA reads TGTGCCAGCTCTTATCAGGGACACGCCACAGATACGCAGTATTTT.

A few counts support this clone. V usage is TRBV28 and J usage is TRBJ2-1; TRBD1 agrees at 9 bases. Losses at the gene ends were 7 bases for V and 4 bases for J; bases not matched to a gene: 11. CDR1 and CDR2 (germline): MDHEN, SYDVKM. CDR3 length equals 16 residues. CDR3 bases: TGTGCCAGCACTAGGGCCGGGACAGGGTTATACAATGAGCAGTTCTTC. Encoded protein: CASTRAGTGLYNEQFF.

The chain joins TRBV5-5 to TRBJ2-7; TRBD1 matches 9 bases. V was pared by 0 bases and J by 3 bases, with 10 bases of the junction left unmatched. Germline CDR1 reads SGHKS; CDR2 reads YYEKEE (reference sequence). This CDR3 comprises 17 residues. CDR3 protein: CASSLDIPGQGGYEQYF. DNA for the CDR3: TGTGCCAGCAGCTTGGACATACCGGGACAGGGAGGCTACGAGCAGTACTTC.

V usage is TRBV7-2 and J usage is TRBJ2-3, with TRBD2 identical over 9 bases. V lost 4 bases and J lost 0; bases outside the gene matches: 5. This CDR3 comprises 16 residues. Germline V gives CDR1 SGHTA, CDR2 FQGNSA. Written as DNA, the CDR3 is TGTGCCAGCAGCTGGCGGGGGGGCCGTAGCACAGATACGCAGTATTTT. Its protein product is CASSWRGGRSTDTQYF. Variable domain in full (rest from reference TRBV7-2 and TRBJ2-3): GAGVSQSPSNKVTEKGKDVELRCDPISGHTALYWYRQSLGQGLEFLIYFQGNSAPDKSGLPSDRFSAERTGGSVSTLTIQRTQQEDSAVYLCASSWRGGRSTDTQYFGPGTRLTVL.

V is TRBV5-1 and J is TRBJ1-1, with unresolved D. This CDR3 spans 13 amino acids. V was cut by 0 bases and J by 8 bases, with 11 bases left in between. Germline V gene lookup returns CDR1 SGHRS and CDR2 YFSETQ. Here the CDR3 reads CASSLAADKEAFF. In DNA, the CDR3 is TGCGCCAGCAGCTTGGCCGCTGACAAGGAAGCTTTCTTT.

This clone was detected only a few times. V usage is TRBV6-5 and J usage is TRBJ2-3; possibly TRBD1 for D (8 bases). CDR3 length: 15 residues. V lost 4 bases and J lost 5, with 16 bases in between. From germline, CDR1 is MNHEY and CDR2 SVGAGI. The CDR3 region is CASSFLQGGKDTQYF. The CDR3 DNA reads TGTGCCAGCAGTTTTTTACAGGGGGGGAAAGATACGCAGTATTTT.

V is TRBV25-1 and J is TRBJ2-7, with no clear D. CDR1 and CDR2 from the germline V gene are MGHDK and SYGVNS. Trimming left V 3 bases short and J 8 bases short, with 14 bases between. There are 13 residues in the CDR3. CDR3 sequence (DNA): TGTGCCAGCAGTGACCCCGACATGACCCAGCAGTACTTC. Translated, it gives CASSDPDMTQQYF.

The gene calls are TRBV4-1 and TRBJ1-2, with TRBD1 matching 7 bases. The CDR3 totals 16 residues. Germline lookup yields CDR1 MGHRA and CDR2 YSYEKL. The J segment lost 2 bases and the V segment lost 3 bases, leaving 9 bases of the junction unmatched. The CDR3 loop reads CASSHLGQAANYGYTF. The CDR3 nucleotides read TGCGCCAGCAGCCACCTCGGACAGGCGGCCAACTATGGCTACACCTTC.

The V gene is TRBV5-1, the J gene TRBJ2-3; TRBD2 aligns across 13 bases. Trimming removed 4 bases from V and 4 bases from J; junction bases left unmatched: 6. The CDR3 spans 16 residues. Germline loops: CDR1 SGHRS, CDR2 YFSETQ. The CDR3, as DNA: TGCGCCAGCAGCCCCAGGACTAGCGGGAGCGCAGATACGCAGTATTTT. This encodes CASSPRTSGSADTQYF.

The V call is TRBV4-2, the J call TRBJ2-7; D remains unclear. Germline CDR1 LGHNA, CDR2 YNFKEQ. The CDR3 loop spans 16 amino acids. Between the trimmed V and J ends, which lost 4 bases and 1 base, there was a span of 17 bases. The CDR3 protein is CASSLQWAGPSYEQYF. CDR3 DNA: TGTGCCAGCAGCCTTCAATGGGCTGGCCCTTCCTACGAGCAGTACTTC.

The chain joins TRBV27 to TRBJ1-3; maybe TRBD1 (5 bases). V was cut by 7 bases and J by 3 bases, with 13 bases left in between. This CDR3 spans 14 amino acids. CDR1 is MNHEY, CDR2 SMNVEV, per germline (reference sequence). CDR3 sequence reads: CASMPGEGGNTIYF. In DNA, the CDR3 is TGTGCCAGCATGCCGGGGGAGGGTGGAAACACCATATATTTT.

Comment on this clone: The same CDR3 arises from other DNA sequences in this sample as well. V gene TRBV9 combines with J gene TRBJ1-3; 7 positions match TRBD1. CDR1 is SGDLS, CDR2 YYNGEE, per germline. V lost 0 bases, J lost 3 bases, and 6 bases stayed unmatched. This CDR3 is built from 16 residues. The CDR3 bases are TGTGCCAGCAGCGTAGTAGGGGGCTCGAGTGGAAACACCATATATTTT. Its protein product is CASSVVGGSSGNTIYF.

This clone came up a few times. V gene TRBV6-1 combines with J gene TRBJ1-5; 10 nucleotides line up with TRBD1. CDR1 is MNHNS, CDR2 SASEGT, per germline. The CDR3 consists of 16 residues. V was pared by 1 base and J by 6 bases, with 6 bases of the junction left unmatched. The CDR3 sequence is CASSEVWTGGFQPQHF. DNA of the CDR3: TGTGCCAGCAGTGAAGTATGGACAGGGGGGTTTCAGCCCCAGCATTTT.

The CDR3 DNA follows: TGTGCCAGCAGGGGGGACGGATCACTAGCGGGAGTTGTGGATACGCAGTATTTT. Translated: CASRGDGSLAGVVDTQYF. This chain uses TRBV2 with TRBJ2-3; 11 nucleotides align to TRBD2. Germline V lookup: CDR1 SNHLY, CDR2 FYNNEI. V gave up 6 bases and J gave up 6 bases; unmatched junction bases: 17. This CDR3 comprises 18 residues.

This chain connects TRBV6-1 to TRBJ1-5; 8 bases line up with TRBD1. After removal of 6 bases from V and 7 bases from J, the junction contained 5 bases not matched to a gene. The CDR3 has 13 residues. In germline, CDR1 is MNHNS, CDR2 SASEGT. This chain's CDR3 is CASRRTGGQPQHF. The CDR3 nucleotides are TGTGCCAGCAGGCGAACAGGGGGGCAGCCCCAGCATTTT.

The chain recombines TRBV4-3 with TRBJ2-7; perhaps TRBD1 as D (6 bases). Per the germline V gene, CDR1 is LGHNA and CDR2 is YSLEER. The CDR3 length is 14 residues. Trimming removed 2 bases from V and 1 base from J, with 9 bases in between. The CDR3 reads CASSQYTGSYEQYF. CDR3 in DNA: TGCGCCAGCAGCCAATATACAGGGTCCTACGAGCAGTACTTC.

V gene TRBV27 combines with J gene TRBJ1-1; D gene ambiguous. The length of the CDR3 is 13 residues. V was trimmed by 2 bases and J by 6 bases, leaving 10 bases between them. Per the germline V gene, CDR1 is MNHEY and CDR2 is SMNVEV (reference sequence). In DNA form, the CDR3 reads TGTGCCAGCAGTTTACGGGAGTTGGCTGAAGCTTTCTTT. It codes for CASSLRELAEAFF.

The V call is TRBV7-9, the J call TRBJ2-7, with 11 bases aligning to TRBD2. Germline V gene data show CDR1 as SEHNR and CDR2 as FQNEAQ (reference sequence). This CDR3 region has 15 residues. V lost 4 bases, J lost 2 bases, and 4 bases stayed unmatched. In DNA form, the CDR3 reads TGTGCCAGCAGCTCCTGGACTAGCGGGCCCTACGAGCAGTACTTC. It encodes CASSSWTSGPYEQYF.